The 9 T cell receptor beta chains below come from one sample, sequenced in a study of control samples from healthy donors and cancer patients. Method: immunoSEQ multiplex PCR; TCRdb's copy keeps in-frame clones and lacks some. The sample shows roughly 130,000 clones, about nine tenths of them seen only once. The source material was blood. These receptors came from a man in his late teens or twenties in good health.

The chain has TRBV5-5 and TRBJ1-6; the match to TRBD1 covers 7 bases. V lost 5 bases to trimming and J lost 9 bases; unmatched junction nucleotides: 14. The CDR3 extends over 16 amino acids. Germline CDR1 SGHKS, CDR2 YYEKEE (reference sequence). The CDR3 loop reads CASSRRQGMVTSPLHF. Here the CDR3 DNA reads TGTGCCAGCAGTCGGCGACAGGGAATGGTTACTTCACCCCTCCACTTT.

This clone was seen a handful of times. The chain couples TRBV7-8 to TRBJ1-2; the match to TRBD1 covers 7 bases. V dropped 4 bases and J dropped 4; count of bases not matched to a gene: 9. CDR1 is SGHVS and CDR2 is FQNEAQ in the germline V gene. The CDR3 sequence is 15 residues long. In DNA form, the CDR3 reads TGTGCCAGCAGCTGGGACAGAAGTTTGGTCTATGGCTACACCTTC. The encoded protein is CASSWDRSLVYGYTF.

The chain joins TRBV6-8 to TRBJ1-6; TRBD1 matches 8 bases. Trimming cost V 6 bases and J 0 bases; bases outside gene matches: 7. Germline CDR1 reads MNHGY; CDR2 reads SAAAGT. The CDR3 spans 17 residues. The CDR3, as DNA: TGTGCCAGCAGACAGGGGGAAAGGGGCTCCTATAATTCACCCCTCCACTTT. Encoded protein: CASRQGERGSYNSPLHF.

V gene TRBV11-2 combines with J gene TRBJ2-7; D is possibly TRBD2 (6 bases). The CDR3 spans 13 residues. Trimming stripped 1 base from V and 4 bases from J, with 8 bases between. Germline CDR1 is SGHAT and CDR2 is FQNNGV. CDR3 in DNA: TGTGCCAGCAGCTTAGGAGGGAGGTACGAGCAGTACTTC. Translating it yields CASSLGGRYEQYF.

The genes are TRBV27 and TRBJ1-2; 8 bases match TRBD1. This CDR3 comprises 13 residues. V lost 6 bases and J lost 7; bases outside the gene matches: 7. Germline CDR1 and CDR2: MNHEY and SMNVEV (reference sequence). The CDR3 DNA follows: TGTGCCAGCAGAACAGGGGGTAGTTCTGGCTACACCTTC. Translation: CASRTGGSSGYTF.

The DNA of the CDR3 is TGTGCCAGCAGCGTAGAGGGCGGGGAGCTGTTTTTT. Amino acid sequence: CASSVEGGELFF. The gene calls are TRBV9 and TRBJ2-2; D remains ambiguous. Germline CDR1 is SGDLS and CDR2 is YYNGEE. V shed 0 bases and J shed 7 bases, with 4 bases lying between them. The CDR3 is 12 amino acids.

The CDR3 region has the DNA TGTGCCTGGGGACGGGACTATAGCAATCAGCCCCAGCATTTT. Protein product: CAWGRDYSNQPQHF. The rearrangement links TRBV30 to TRBJ1-5; possible D gene TRBD1, 5 bases. The V end was cut by 5 bases, the J end by 0 bases, with 11 bases between. The CDR3 runs to 14 residues. The germline V gene encodes CDR1 GTSNPN and CDR2 SVGIG (reference sequence).

The rearrangement joins TRBV19 to TRBJ2-1; TRBD2 matches at 11 bases. The germline gives CDR1 LNHDA, CDR2 SQIVND (reference sequence). Trimming removed 3 bases from V and 2 bases from J; junction bases left unmatched: 3. CDR3 length equals 16 residues. DNA for the CDR3: TGTGCCAGTAGTATTGCTAGCGGGGGGACCTACAATGAGCAGTTCTTC. It codes for CASSIASGGTYNEQFF.

The chain links TRBV4-1 to TRBJ1-5; 7 positions match TRBD1. Germline V gene sequence: CDR1 MGHRA, CDR2 YSYEKL. CDR3 length: 15 amino acids. V lost 4 bases, J lost 5 bases, and 8 bases stayed unmatched. The CDR3 bases are TGCGCCAGCAGCCCGCGGGGGACAGTTGATCAGCCCCAGCATTTT. Translated: CASSPRGTVDQPQHF.